These 24 T cell receptor beta chains share one sample of origin, sequenced in a study of regulatory T cells in long-lasting Graves disease (dated by TCRdb to the early 2020s). The meaning of the sample's time point label: newly diagnosed GD, antithyroid drugs for less than 3 months. For both TCR sequencing and RNA sequencing, RNA was extracted from PBMCs in TRIzol. To prepare the library, multiplex PCR was applied. The sequencer listed for this sample is Illumina HiSeq 4000. iRepertoire HTBI primers and Arm-PCR amplification of CDR3 regions were used to construct TCR beta libraries. TCRdb reworked the public reads: Q25 trimming with fastp, MiXCR clone assembly, productive beta chains retained. Every CDR3 protein is listed once, alongside the most common genes and DNA of its rows. For this sample there are about 210,000 distinct CDR3 sequences; 15% to 20% appear just once. The top ten hold approximately 12% of the sample.

These data also featured in a second study, about T cells in Graves' hyperthyroidism and ophthalmopathy.

Material: peripheral blood mononuclear cells (PBMCs), obtained at new diagnosis, from a patient treated with antithyroid drugs. The receptor source for this set is a woman younger than 45 with Graves disease. Donor details come from another sample of the same person, matched by shared clones.

In this sample, this clonotype turned up many times. The genes are TRBV7-9 and TRBJ2-7; D unresolved. Trimming took 4 bases from V and 2 from J, leaving 18 bases between them. Per germline, CDR1 SEHNR and CDR2 FQNEAQ (reference sequence). The CDR3 sequence is 16 residues long. CDR3 region: CASSSPPPSDPYEQYF. CDR3 sequence (DNA): TGTGCCAGCAGCTCCCCCCCCCCGAGCGACCCCTACGAGCAGTACTTC.

This clonotype was found many times. The chain uses TRBV5-1 and TRBJ2-7, with 9 bases aligning to TRBD2. The CDR3 consists of 14 residues. The V gene's germline CDR1 is SGHRS and CDR2 YFSETQ. Unmatched junction bases numbered 14, after V lost 4 bases and J lost 12 bases. The CDR3 coding sequence is TGCGCCAGCAGCCCTAGCGGGAACCAGATCGGTTCGTACTTC. Translation: CASSPSGNQIGSYF.

This clonotype has ten or more counts. The chain couples TRBV9 to TRBJ1-1, with D unresolved. CDR1 and CDR2 from the germline V gene are SGDLS and YYNGEE. V gave up 4 bases and J gave up 3 bases, with 16 bases separating them. The CDR3 covers 15 residues. CDR3 sequence reads: CASSPHRALHTEAFF. The CDR3 nucleotides are TGTGCCAGCAGCCCTCACCGGGCCCTGCACACTGAAGCTTTCTTT.

This clonotype was picked up many times. The rearrangement uses TRBV30 and TRBJ1-1; D unresolved. The CDR3 runs to 15 residues. V lost 1 base, J lost 0 bases, and 12 bases lay in between. CDR1 is GTSNPN and CDR2 is SVGIG in the germline V gene (reference sequence). CDR3 nucleotide sequence: TGTGCCTGGAGTGACGTAGTAGGGATGAACACTGAAGCTTTCTTT. Translating it yields CAWSDVVGMNTEAFF.

This clonotype was counted many times. The chain employs TRBV9 and TRBJ2-7; a weak D match, TRBD1 (6 bases). The V end was cut by 4 bases, the J end by 0 bases, with 14 bases between. The germline gives CDR1 SGDLS, CDR2 YYNGEE. This CDR3 comprises 15 residues. CDR3 DNA: TGTGCCAGCAGCCCCGGACAGTCTAGCTCCTACGAGCAGTACTTC. This sequence encodes CASSPGQSSSYEQYF.

This clonotype was counted ten times or more. The V call is TRBV12-5, the J call TRBJ1-2; D possibly corresponds to TRBD1 (6 bases). CDR3 length: 14 amino acids. Germline V lookup: CDR1 LGHNT, CDR2 FRNRAP. The V and J ends lost 1 base and 8 bases respectively, with 14 bases between them. CDR3 bases: TGTGCTAGTGGTTTGGCCGGGACACGAGGGGGCTACACCTTC. Protein sequence: CASGLAGTRGGYTF.

This clonotype was observed at least ten times. The genes are TRBV6-1 and TRBJ2-2; 7 bases map to TRBD2. This CDR3 spans 15 amino acids. Germline loops: CDR1 MNHNS, CDR2 SASEGT. The V segment lost 6 bases and the J segment 4 bases; nucleotides outside the gene matches: 8. The CDR3 DNA reads TGTGCCAGCAGGGACACCGGGGGGTTCACCGGGGAGCTGTTTTTT. Its protein is CASRDTGGFTGELFF.

This clonotype was observed a few times. Since a much larger clone is just one base distant, this may be a read error. The V and J genes are TRBV9 and TRBJ2-7, with 9 positions matching TRBD1. The CDR3 spans 15 residues. Germline V gives CDR1 SGDLS, CDR2 YYNGEE. CDR3 residues: CASSVSGQGGYEQCF. The CDR3 bases are TGTGCCAGCAGCGTGTCGGGACAGGGCGGTTACGAGCAGTGCTTC. The entire variable domain, with the rest obtained from reference TRBV9 and TRBJ2-7, is as follows: DSGVTQTPKHLITATGQRVTLRCSPRSGDLSVYWYQQSLDQGLQFLIQYYNGEERAKGNILERFSAQQFPDLHSELNLSSLELGDSALYFCASSVSGQGGYEQCFGPGTRLTVT.

Points on this clonotype: A much larger clonotype is one base distant, so this may be a read error. The V gene is TRBV28, the J gene TRBJ1-2, with D uncertain. Germline-derived CDR1 and CDR2 are MDHEN and SYDVKM. CDR3 length: 14 residues. Between the trimmed V and J ends, which lost 4 bases and 5 bases, there was a span of 14 bases. The CDR3 reads CASSSGGRAYGYTF. The DNA of the CDR3 is TGTGCCAGCAGTTCTGGCGGGAGAGCTTATGGCTACACCTTC.

There are many counts of this clonotype. The gene calls are TRBV28 and TRBJ2-7, with D perhaps TRBD1 (5 bases). V gave up 1 base and J gave up 0 bases, with 13 bases separating them. CDR1 MDHEN and CDR2 SYDVKM come from the germline V gene. This CDR3 is 16 amino acids long. The CDR3 is CASSLYVPRASYEQYF. CDR3 DNA sequence: TGTGCCAGCAGTTTATACGTCCCCAGGGCCTCCTACGAGCAGTACTTC.

At least ten counts were recorded for this clonotype. The J gene is TRBJ2-5, the V gene TRBV18; perhaps D is TRBD1 or TRBD2 (6 bases each). The germline gives CDR1 KGHSH, CDR2 LQKENI. V dropped 1 base and J dropped 4 bases, with 7 bases sitting between them. There are 13 residues in the CDR3. This chain's CDR3 is CASSPQGGETQYF. For the CDR3, the DNA is TGTGCCAGCTCACCACAGGGGGGAGAGACCCAGTACTTC.

This clonotype occurred many times. This chain links TRBV9 with TRBJ1-1, with TRBD1 matching 7 bases. The CDR3 has 12 residues. The J segment lost 7 bases and the V segment lost 4 bases, leaving 4 bases of the junction unmatched. Per the germline V gene, CDR1 is SGDLS and CDR2 is YYNGEE. This CDR3 reads CASSRRQGEAFF. CDR3 nucleotide sequence: TGTGCCAGCAGCAGAAGACAGGGTGAAGCTTTCTTT.

This clonotype was counted at least ten times. The chain recombines TRBV6-5 with TRBJ1-2, with TRBD1 matching 7 bases. The junction had 11 bases not matched to a gene; V was cut back by 2 bases and J by 11 bases. Germline V lookup: CDR1 MNHEY, CDR2 SVGAGI. The CDR3 covers 14 residues. The DNA for the CDR3 is TGTGCCAGCAGTTACGAGGCAGGGGGAGGAAAGTACACCTTC. Translated, it gives CASSYEAGGGKYTF.

The chain employs TRBV10-2 and TRBJ1-5, with D perhaps matching TRBD1 (5 bases). The CDR3 runs 14 residues. V dropped 6 bases and J dropped 5 bases, with 14 bases sitting between them. Germline loops: CDR1 WSHSY, CDR2 SAAADI. The CDR3 spells CASREGWGDQPQHF. The DNA for the CDR3 is TGCGCCAGCAGAGAGGGTTGGGGCGATCAGCCCCAGCATTTT.

This clonotype was observed at least ten times. The chain joins TRBV7-8 to TRBJ2-3; 9 bases fit TRBD1. Germline values: CDR1 SGHVS, CDR2 FQNEAQ. The ends lost 5 bases at V and 1 base at J; junction bases unmatched: 10. The CDR3 has 17 residues. CDR3 loop: CASSRRTGAFGTDTQYF. The CDR3 nucleotides are TGTGCCAGCAGCCGCCGGACAGGGGCCTTTGGCACAGATACGCAGTATTTT.

Ten or more counts support this clonotype. This chain connects TRBV12-3 or TRBV12-4 to TRBJ1-2; D not resolved. The CDR3 is 14 amino acids. With 3 bases removed from V and 7 bases from J, the gap between germline ends came to 15 bases. The CDR3 loop is CASSLTGLLSGYTF. CDR3 DNA: TGTGCCAGCAGTTTGACGGGTCTTTTGAGTGGCTACACCTTC.

This clonotype was recorded at least ten times. This chain links TRBV2 with TRBJ2-2, with D tentatively TRBD2 (6 bases). Between the trimmed V and J ends, which lost 6 bases and 4 bases, there was a span of 12 bases. There are 14 residues in the CDR3. Germline loops: CDR1 SNHLY, CDR2 FYNNEI. The chain's CDR3 is CASRGNSGTGELFF. The CDR3 coding sequence is TGTGCCAGCAGGGGGAATAGCGGCACCGGGGAGCTGTTTTTT.

This clonotype showed up many times. The J gene is TRBJ2-1, the V gene TRBV30; 7 bases line up with TRBD1. With 5 bases clipped from V and 7 bases from J, the junction kept 8 bases outside the gene matches. The CDR3 has 13 residues. Germline loops: CDR1 GTSNPN, CDR2 SVGIG (reference sequence). The CDR3, as DNA: TGTGCCTGGGACAGGGTATCGGGAAATGAGCAGTTCTTC. Residues: CAWDRVSGNEQFF. The complete variable domain, with remaining parts taken from reference TRBV30 and TRBJ2-1, reads SQTIHQWPATLVQPVGSPLSLECTVEGTSNPNLYWYRQAAGRGLQLLFYSVGIGQISSEVPQNLSASRPQDRQFILSSKKLLLSDSGFYLCAWDRVSGNEQFFGPGTRLTVL.

On this clonotype itself: Given the absence of the conserved phenylalanine or tryptophan at the CDR3 end, a read error is likely. V is TRBV4-1 and J is TRBJ1-1, with TRBD1 matching over 7 bases. In germline, CDR1 is MGHRA, CDR2 YSYEKL. Losses at the gene ends were 6 bases for V and 6 bases for J; bases not matched to a gene: 4. This CDR3 contains 12 residues. The CDR3 DNA sequence: TGCGCCAGCAGACGGACAGGAGCTGAAGCTTTCTCT. This gives the protein CASRRTGAEAFS.

Many counts were recorded for this clonotype. The V gene is TRBV12-3 or TRBV12-4, the J gene TRBJ2-3; a weak D match, TRBD1 (5 bases). With the DNA end fitting TRBJ1-1 better, the J assignment may be wrong. The CDR3 length is 11 residues. CDR3: CASTAGPEAFF. The CDR3 nucleotides are TGTGCCAGCACGGCAGGGCCGGAAGCTTTCTTT.

Of note for this clonotype: Since the CDR3 does not end with the conserved phenylalanine or tryptophan, this likely comes from a read error. The chain employs TRBV30 and TRBJ1-1, with D possibly being TRBD1 (6 bases). V was shortened by 2 bases and J by 4 bases, with 11 bases between the two germline ends. The CDR3 is made up of 13 amino acids. Germline V gene sequence: CDR1 GTSNPN, CDR2 SVGIG (reference sequence). The CDR3 nucleotides read TGTGCCTGGAGTAATCAGGGGACCACTGAAGCTTTCCTT. Residues: CAWSNQGTTEAFL.

This clonotype has at least ten counts. The chain combines TRBV15 with TRBJ1-5, with TRBD1 as a possible D gene (5 bases). Germline V gives CDR1 LNHNV, CDR2 YYDKDF (reference sequence). CDR3 length: 17 amino acids. V gave up 0 bases and J gave up 2 bases, with 14 bases separating them. The CDR3 spells CATSRDWGPGGNQPQHF. CDR3 DNA: TGTGCCACCAGCAGAGATTGGGGCCCGGGCGGCAATCAGCCCCAGCATTTT.

This clonotype was picked up many times. At one boundary the junction diverges from the germline segment, which might be a read error. The chain couples TRBV5-1 to TRBJ1-2; D perhaps matches TRBD1 (5 bases). Looked up from germline, CDR1 is SGHRS and CDR2 is YFSETQ. The CDR3 spans 15 residues. CDR3 in amino acids: CASSLATQGHYGYTF. CDR3 in DNA: TGTGCCAGCAGCTTGGCCACCCAGGGACACTATGGCTACACCTTC.

On this clonotype: A far larger clone is just one base off, so this is likely a read error. V and J are TRBV28 and TRBJ2-5; D gene unclear. The end of the DNA fits TRBJ2-1 better, so the J call may be wrong. Germline V gene sequence: CDR1 MDHEN, CDR2 SYDVKM. This CDR3 is 16 amino acids long. The CDR3 sequence: CASSFPAKGRRNEQFF. The CDR3 DNA reads TGTGCCAGCAGTTTCCCCGCCAAGGGAAGACGGAATGAGCAGTTCTTC.